This TCR beta chain comes out of a study of cytomegalovirus exposure and HLA in healthy donors. General observations from the study: Among the sequence variants, a highly shared cluster was likely an artifact of sequencing.

The PCR used 60 Vbeta and 13 Jbeta primers. Produced via immunoSEQ multiplex PCR; TCRdb's table is partial and in-frame only. The sample data list 95,000 to 150,000 clones. Germline V gene data show CDR1 as GTSNPN and CDR2 as SVGIG (reference sequence). CDR3 length equals 14 residues. Trimming stripped 7 bases from V and 6 bases from J, with 19 bases between. Notes on this clone: The antigen remains unidentified.

The sequence derives from a man aged 30 to 45 in good health and CMV-seronegative. V is TRBV30 and J is TRBJ2-1; D is possibly TRBD1 (5 bases). Sequences were obtained from PBMCs. The CDR3 sequence: CAYSRWGVGNEQFF. The DNA for the CDR3 is TGTGCCTACTCGCGATGGGGCGTCGGCAATGAGCAGTTCTTC.